The 13 T cell receptor beta chains below come from one sample, sequenced in a study of molecular identifiers for immune sequencing clone quantification. One entry per CDR3 protein, called by TCRdb with MiXCR from the PCR reads. The repertoire has about 510,000 distinct CDR3 sequences, 25% of them found once; the top ten carry around 0.8%. Sequencing was done on a sample of naive CD8+ T cells from blood, with Jurkat cell RNA spiked in. Regarding subset: FACS-sorted CD8+CD4-CCR7+CD45RA+ naive T cells. The receptors were gathered from a human donor in good health. Some libraries in this study had Jurkat cell RNA spiked in.

This clonotype has at least ten counts. This sequence joins TRBV6-1 and TRBJ1-1; 7 nucleotides agree with TRBD1. CDR1 and CDR2 (germline): MNHNS, SASEGT. V was pared by 5 bases and J by 12 bases, with 15 bases of the junction left unmatched. This CDR3 has 14 amino acids. CDR3 coding DNA: TGTGCCAGCAGTCCCGACAGGGTCCGTATTGGGTCTTTCTTT. Its translation: CASSPDRVRIGSFF.

A few counts support this clonotype. This rearrangement joins TRBV28 to TRBJ1-1; no reliable D call. Germline values: CDR1 MDHEN, CDR2 SYDVKM. The CDR3 has 15 amino acids. V gave up 5 bases and J gave up 1 base, with 14 bases separating them. CDR3 coding DNA: TGTGCCAGCAGTCCCCCCCCCAGGAGGAACACTGAAGCTTTCTTT. Its translation: CASSPPPRRNTEAFF.

This clonotype has more than one count but fewer than ten. The chain joins TRBV15 to TRBJ2-7; tentatively, D is TRBD1 (6 bases). This CDR3 region has 15 residues. The V end was cut by 3 bases, the J end by 2 bases, with 14 bases between. CDR1 is LNHNV and CDR2 is YYDKDF in the germline V gene (reference sequence). CDR3 bases: TGTGCCACCAGCAGCGCGACAGGAGCCCCCTACGAGCAGTACTTC. This codes for CATSSATGAPYEQYF.

V gene TRBV9 combines with J gene TRBJ2-3; 13 bases match TRBD2. CDR3 length equals 17 residues. J gave up 2 bases and V 2 bases, and 5 bases lay outside the gene matches. Germline CDR1 SGDLS, CDR2 YYNGEE. CDR3 in DNA: TGTGCCAGCAGCGTCGGGACTAGCGGGATCTTCACAGATACGCAGTATTTT. Amino acid sequence: CASSVGTSGIFTDTQYF.

This chain links TRBV27 with TRBJ2-7; the D gene could be TRBD1 or TRBD2 (6 bases each). This CDR3 contains 13 residues. V lost 4 bases to trimming and J lost 4 bases, with 11 bases between them. Per germline, CDR1 MNHEY and CDR2 SMNVEV (reference sequence). The CDR3 loop reads CASSWGARYEQYF. CDR3 nucleotide sequence: TGTGCCAGCAGTTGGGGGGCGCGTTACGAGCAGTACTTC.

The chain uses TRBV27 and TRBJ2-7; tentative D call: TRBD2 (6 bases). Trimming stripped 5 bases from V and 4 bases from J, with 15 bases between. There are 14 residues in the CDR3. Looked up from germline, CDR1 is MNHEY and CDR2 is SMNVEV (reference sequence). CDR3 loop: CASSPLGAGYEQYF. Here the CDR3 DNA reads TGTGCCAGCAGTCCCCTAGGCGCGGGATACGAGCAGTACTTC.

The chain couples TRBV6-2 or TRBV6-3 to TRBJ1-5; no firm D call. The V gene lost 4 bases and the J gene lost 9 bases, with 16 bases spanning the gap. This CDR3 has 14 amino acids. From germline, CDR1 is MNHEY and CDR2 SVGEGT. The CDR3: CASSFEEIDLPQHF. In nucleotides, the CDR3 is TGTGCCAGCAGTTTCGAAGAAATCGATCTGCCCCAGCATTTT.

V usage is TRBV12-3 or TRBV12-4 and J usage is TRBJ2-2, with 8 nucleotides matching TRBD2. The CDR3 length is 16 residues. Trimming at V came to 6 bases and at J to 5 bases, leaving 11 bases not matched to a gene. CDR3 sequence reads: CASSPRSGTETGELFF. DNA of the CDR3: TGTGCCAGCAGCCCTCGTAGCGGGACCGAGACCGGGGAGCTGTTTTTT.

J is TRBJ2-7 and V is TRBV6-1; D remains ambiguous. This CDR3 has 13 residues. CDR1 MNHNS and CDR2 SASEGT come from the germline V gene. With 3 bases removed from V and 1 base from J, the gap between germline ends came to 7 bases. In DNA, the CDR3 is TGTGCCAGCAGTGAGACGGAGTCCTACGAGCAGTACTTC. Translated, it gives CASSETESYEQYF.

This chain uses TRBV4-1 with TRBJ2-7, with D perhaps being TRBD1 or TRBD2 (5 bases each). The CDR3 is 15 amino acids. Germline loops: CDR1 MGHRA, CDR2 YSYEKL. The V end lost 2 bases, the J end lost 4 bases, and 15 bases lay between the germline ends. In DNA, the CDR3 is TGCGCCAGCAGCCAAACGAGGGACCAGGCTTACGAGCAGTACTTC. This encodes CASSQTRDQAYEQYF.

This clonotype has just a few counts. This sequence joins TRBV7-9 and TRBJ2-7; D call uncertain. Germline V CDR1 and CDR2: SEHNR, FQNEAQ (reference sequence). The V gene lost 5 bases and the J gene lost 3 bases, with 14 bases spanning the gap. This CDR3 spans 14 amino acids. CDR3 in DNA: TGTGCCAGCAGCACCTTAGGGCACAACTACGAGCAGTACTTC. Protein sequence: CASSTLGHNYEQYF. The full variable domain, with the rest looked up from reference TRBV7-9 and TRBJ2-7, is DTGVSQNPRHKITKRGQNVTFRCDPISEHNRLYWYRQTLGQGPEFLTYFQNEAQLEKSRLLSDRFSAERPKGSFSTLEIQRTEQGDSAMYLCASSTLGHNYEQYFGPGTRLTVT.

The rearrangement links TRBV10-3 to TRBJ1-1; 9 bases agree with TRBD1. The germline CDR1 and CDR2 sequences are ENHRY and SYGVKD. The junction had 3 bases not matched to a gene; V was cut back by 4 bases and J by 3 bases. The CDR3 contains 14 residues. CDR3 nucleotides: TGTGCCATCAGTGCCGGGACAGGGTACACTGAAGCTTTCTTT. This encodes CAISAGTGYTEAFF.

This clonotype was recorded many times. This chain links TRBV6-6 with TRBJ1-5, with D perhaps matching TRBD1 (6 bases). The V gene's germline CDR1 is MNHNY and CDR2 SVGAGI (reference sequence). The CDR3 is 15 residues long. V was cut by 8 bases and J by 0 bases, with 14 bases left in between. DNA of the CDR3: TGTGCCAGCGGAAAAGGACAGTATAGCAATCAGCCCCAGCATTTT. This codes for CASGKGQYSNQPQHF.